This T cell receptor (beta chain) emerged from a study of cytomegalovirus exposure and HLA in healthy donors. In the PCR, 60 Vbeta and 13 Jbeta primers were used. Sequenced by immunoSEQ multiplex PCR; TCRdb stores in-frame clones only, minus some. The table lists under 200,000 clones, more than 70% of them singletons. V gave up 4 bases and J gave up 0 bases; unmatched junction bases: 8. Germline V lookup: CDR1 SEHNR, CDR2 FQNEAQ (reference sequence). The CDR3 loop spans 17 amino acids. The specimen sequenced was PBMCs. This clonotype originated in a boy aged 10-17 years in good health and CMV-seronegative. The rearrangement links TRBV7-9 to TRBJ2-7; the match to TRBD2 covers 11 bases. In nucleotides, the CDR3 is TGTGCCAGCAGCTCCCGAAATAGCGGGGGGGCCTCCTACGAGCAGTACTTC. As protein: CASSSRNSGGASYEQYF.